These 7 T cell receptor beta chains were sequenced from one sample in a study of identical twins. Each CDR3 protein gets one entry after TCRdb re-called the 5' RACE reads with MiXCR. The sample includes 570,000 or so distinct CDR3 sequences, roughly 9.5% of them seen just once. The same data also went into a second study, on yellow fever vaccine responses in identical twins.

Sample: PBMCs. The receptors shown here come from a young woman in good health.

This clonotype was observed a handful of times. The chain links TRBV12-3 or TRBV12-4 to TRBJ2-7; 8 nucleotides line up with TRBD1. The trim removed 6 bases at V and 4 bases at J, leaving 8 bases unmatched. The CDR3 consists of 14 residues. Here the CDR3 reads CASSPSRTGYEQYF. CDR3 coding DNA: TGTGCCAGCAGCCCCTCCCGGACAGGGTACGAGCAGTACTTC.

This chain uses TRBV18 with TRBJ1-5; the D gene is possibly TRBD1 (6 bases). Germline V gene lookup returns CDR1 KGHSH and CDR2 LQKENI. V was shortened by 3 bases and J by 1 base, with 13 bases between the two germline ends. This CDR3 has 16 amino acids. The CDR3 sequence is CASSPTDSLSNQPQHF. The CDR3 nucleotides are TGTGCCAGCTCACCTACGGACAGTTTAAGCAATCAGCCCCAGCATTTT.

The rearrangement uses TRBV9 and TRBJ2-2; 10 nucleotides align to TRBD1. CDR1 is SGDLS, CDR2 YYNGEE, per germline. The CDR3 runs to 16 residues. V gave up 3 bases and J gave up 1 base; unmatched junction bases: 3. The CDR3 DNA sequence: TGTGCCAGCAGCGGCCGGGACAGGGGGAACACCGGGGAGCTGTTTTTT. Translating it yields CASSGRDRGNTGELFF. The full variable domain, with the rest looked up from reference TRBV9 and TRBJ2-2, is DSGVTQTPKHLITATGQRVTLRCSPRSGDLSVYWYQQSLDQGLQFLIQYYNGEERAKGNILERFSAQQFPDLHSELNLSSLELGDSALYFCASSGRDRGNTGELFFGEGSRLTVL.

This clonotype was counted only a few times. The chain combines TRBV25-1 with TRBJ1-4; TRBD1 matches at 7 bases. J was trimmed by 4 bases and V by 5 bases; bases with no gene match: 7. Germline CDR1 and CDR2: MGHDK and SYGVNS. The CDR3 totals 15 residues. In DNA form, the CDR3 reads TGTGCCAGCAGTCACCAAGGGGGCTTTAATGAAAAACTGTTTTTT. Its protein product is CASSHQGGFNEKLFF.

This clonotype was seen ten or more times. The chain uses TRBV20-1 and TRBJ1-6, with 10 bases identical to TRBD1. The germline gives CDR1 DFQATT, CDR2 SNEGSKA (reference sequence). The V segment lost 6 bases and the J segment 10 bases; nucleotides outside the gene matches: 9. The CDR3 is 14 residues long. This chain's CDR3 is CSATGQGESSPLHF. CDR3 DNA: TGCAGTGCCACCGGACAGGGGGAAAGCTCACCCCTCCACTTT.

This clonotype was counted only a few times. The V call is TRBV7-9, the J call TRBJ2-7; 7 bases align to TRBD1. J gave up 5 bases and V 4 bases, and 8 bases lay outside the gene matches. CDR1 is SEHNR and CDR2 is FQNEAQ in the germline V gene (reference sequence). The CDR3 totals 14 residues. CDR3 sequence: CASSSTGFDHEQYF. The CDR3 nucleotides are TGTGCCAGCAGCTCGACAGGGTTTGACCACGAGCAGTACTTC.

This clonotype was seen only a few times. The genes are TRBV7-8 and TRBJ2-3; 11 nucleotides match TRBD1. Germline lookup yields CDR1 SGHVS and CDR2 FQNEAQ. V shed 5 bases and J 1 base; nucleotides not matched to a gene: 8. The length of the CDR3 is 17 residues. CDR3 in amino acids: CASSLRTGGAGTDTQYF. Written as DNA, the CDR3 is TGTGCCAGCAGCCTTAGGACAGGGGGCGCCGGCACAGATACGCAGTATTTT.